These 31 T cell receptor beta chains were all obtained from the same sample, sequenced in a study of tumor and adjacent non-tumor tissue in lung cancer. The template was RNA from unsorted bulk tissue. The library came from three nested PCR rounds adapted from ARM-PCR protocols. MiXCR, run by TCRdb on the multiplex PCR reads, gives a single entry per CDR3 protein. The sample lists about 93,000 distinct CDR3 sequences, about 70% occurring once. The sequenced sample consisted of lung tumor tissue. Source of these receptors: a man aged 55 to 70 with non-small cell lung cancer.

Regarding this clonotype: Given a much more abundant clone one base away, this may be a read error. The rearrangement joins TRBV6-5 to TRBJ1-2, with D perhaps matching TRBD1 (6 bases). The CDR3 is 13 residues long. Germline loops: CDR1 MNHEY, CDR2 SVGAGI. V lost 11 bases, J lost 2 bases, and 15 bases lay in between. The DNA of the CDR3 is TGTGCCGGCATCAAAACAGGGAACTATGGCTACACCTTC. Its protein is CAGIKTGNYGYTF.

The V and J genes are TRBV11-2 and TRBJ2-7; D unresolved. Germline values: CDR1 SGHAT, CDR2 FQNNGV. Trimming stripped 4 bases from V and 5 bases from J, with 15 bases between. The CDR3 has 14 residues. The CDR3 bases are TGTGCCAGCAGCTCTGGTCGTGGTCCACACGAGCAGTACTTC. It yields the protein CASSSGRGPHEQYF. Full variable domain (missing parts from reference TRBV11-2 and TRBJ2-7): EAGVAQSPRYKIIEKRQSVAFWCNPISGHATLYWYQQILGQGPKLLIQFQNNGVVDDSQLPKDRFSAERLKGVDSTLKIQPAKLEDSAVYLCASSSGRGPHEQYFGPGTRLTVT.

The gene calls are TRBV6-4 and TRBJ2-3, with D tentatively TRBD1 or TRBD2 (6 bases each). Germline CDR1 is MRHNA and CDR2 is SNTAGT. Between the trimmed V and J ends, which lost 8 bases and 2 bases, there was a span of 11 bases. CDR3 length: 13 residues. The CDR3 sequence: CASLGGNTDTQYF. CDR3 bases: TGTGCCAGCCTCGGGGGCAACACAGATACGCAGTATTTT.

About this clonotype itself: Relative to the germline gene, one junction end is altered; a read error may explain this. The chain is built from TRBV11-2 and TRBJ2-5; D is perhaps TRBD2 (6 bases). Per the germline V gene, CDR1 is SGHAT and CDR2 is FQNNGV. The CDR3 totals 15 residues. For the CDR3, the DNA is TGTGCCAGGAGCTTAGGAGGGTCAGTCCAAGAGACCGAGAACTTC. It specifies CARSLGGSVQETENF.

This clonotype was seen once. One junction end does not reproduce the germline sequence, and a read error may be involved. J is TRBJ1-5 and V is TRBV2, with D perhaps matching TRBD1 (6 bases). The CDR3 spans 15 residues. Per germline, CDR1 SNHLY and CDR2 FYNNEI. The chain's CDR3 is CANSERTVSNQPQHF. CDR3 DNA: TGTGCCAACAGTGAAAGGACAGTTAGCAATCAGCCCCAGCATTTT.

CDR3 residues: CASSLSGCNEQFF. DNA of the CDR3: TGTGCCAGCAGCCTTAGCGGTTGCAATGAGCAGTTCTTC. The V gene is TRBV7-9, the J gene TRBJ2-1; possibly TRBD2 for D (6 bases). The CDR3 has 13 residues. Germline assignment: CDR1 SEHNR and CDR2 FQNEAQ (reference sequence). The germline V and J ends were trimmed by 5 bases and 6 bases, with 11 bases remaining between them.

A remark on this clonotype: The junction differs from germline at one of its ends, possibly a read error. The CDR3 DNA is TGTGTCAGCAGCCCTGATCTAGTGGGGATCGATACGCAGTATTTT. This sequence encodes CVSSPDLVGIDTQYF. V usage is TRBV5-6 and J usage is TRBJ2-3; D is uncertain. Germline-derived CDR1 and CDR2 are SGHDT and YYEEEE. The CDR3 runs 15 residues.

In regard to this clonotype: At one of its ends the junction is not consistent with the germline gene, which may arise from a read error. The CDR3 DNA sequence: TGTGCCGGCAGCCGACGTATTCAGTCCTACGGGCAGTACTTC. Translated, it gives CAGSRRIQSYGQYF. V usage is TRBV11-3 and J usage is TRBJ2-7; D gene uncertain. The germline V gene has CDR1 SGHNT and CDR2 YENEEA. The CDR3 extends over 14 amino acids.

To note about this clonotype: The junction departs from the called germline gene at one end, perhaps through a read error. The chain links TRBV5-1 to TRBJ2-3; unclear D gene. CDR3 length equals 15 residues. Germline CDR1 and CDR2: SGHRS and YFSETQ. The DNA of the CDR3 is TGCGTCAGCAGCCCACTTAGCCCACTCACAGATACGCAGTATTTT. This sequence encodes CVSSPLSPLTDTQYF.

On this clonotype itself: An end of the junction differs from the germline gene, which may be a read error. The V call is TRBV5-4, the J call TRBJ2-1; TRBD2 agrees at 9 bases. CDR1 and CDR2 (germline): SGHNT, YYREEE (reference sequence). This CDR3 has 19 amino acids. The CDR3 sequence: CAGSPAVGGAWTSESEQFF. The CDR3 DNA sequence: TGTGCCGGCAGCCCGGCCGTGGGGGGGGCTTGGACTAGCGAGAGTGAGCAGTTCTTC.

V is TRBV11-2 and J is TRBJ2-5; TRBD2 matches 10 bases. This CDR3 contains 15 residues. After removal of 5 bases from V and 5 bases from J, the junction contained 8 bases not matched to a gene. From germline, CDR1 is SGHAT and CDR2 FQNNGV. CDR3 residues: CASSPLAGAAETQYF. In nucleotides, the CDR3 is TGTGCCAGCAGCCCCCTAGCGGGAGCCGCGGAGACCCAGTACTTC.

Turning to this clonotype: No conserved phenylalanine or tryptophan is present at the end of the CDR3, so a read error is the likely explanation. This chain joins TRBV6-5 and TRBJ2-2, with D perhaps being TRBD1 or TRBD2 (5 bases each). V lost 8 bases to trimming and J lost 9 bases, with 22 bases between them. The CDR3 extends over 15 amino acids. CDR1 is MNHEY and CDR2 is SVGAGI in the germline V gene. The CDR3, as DNA: TGTGCCAGCTATCGAGCGAGGGGATTGGGCTGGGAGCTGTTTCTT. Its translation is CASYRARGLGWELFL.

Worth noting for this clonotype: An end of the junction does not agree with germline; a read error may underlie this. The genes are TRBV6-6 and TRBJ2-3; D possibly uses TRBD1 or TRBD2 (6 bases each). Germline lookup yields CDR1 MNHNY and CDR2 SVGAGI (reference sequence). This CDR3 contains 17 residues. The CDR3 DNA follows: TGTACCAGCAGTTACTGGGAGGACAGTTTCTACACATATACGCAGTATTTT. This codes for CTSSYWEDSFYTYTQYF.

J is TRBJ2-7 and V is TRBV4-3, with 8 bases fitting TRBD2. The germline gives CDR1 LGHNA, CDR2 YSLEER. The CDR3 has 14 amino acids. Germline trimming cut 9 bases from V and 2 bases from J; bases unmatched to any gene: 9. The CDR3 protein is CASSGGRGAYEQYF. The CDR3 region has the DNA TGCGCCAGTAGCGGAGGGCGGGGGGCCTACGAGCAGTACTTC.

The table lists this clonotype with many counts. The V call is TRBV4-2, the J call TRBJ2-1; 11 bases agree with TRBD1. The trim removed 0 bases at V and 7 bases at J, leaving 11 bases unmatched. Germline CDR1 LGHNA, CDR2 YNFKEQ. The CDR3 length is 18 residues. CDR3 residues: CASSQEPQRTGGWNEQFF. CDR3 DNA sequence: TGTGCCAGCAGCCAAGAGCCGCAGAGGACAGGGGGCTGGAATGAGCAGTTCTTC.

On this clonotype itself: A read error may account for a junction end that differs from germline. The rearrangement joins TRBV6-2 or TRBV6-3 to TRBJ2-7; 8 bases are shared with TRBD2. CDR3 length: 15 amino acids. Germline V CDR1 and CDR2: MNHEY, SVGEGT. The CDR3 DNA reads as TGTGCCAGCACTTCCCCAGTAGCGGGACGGAACGAGCAGTATTTC. Its translation: CASTSPVAGRNEQYF.

Notes on this clonotype: Relative to the germline gene, one junction end is altered; a read error may explain this. J is TRBJ2-7 and V is TRBV7-9; weak D call: TRBD2 (7 bases). The length of the CDR3 is 18 residues. The germline V gene has CDR1 SEHNR and CDR2 FQNEAQ (reference sequence). As DNA, the CDR3 is TGTACCAGCAGCTCACATGGAGGGGGGGCCTTTTCGGTGGACGAGCAGTACTTC. Translated: CTSSSHGGGAFSVDEQYF.

Comments on this clonotype: Sequence at one end of the junction differs from germline and may be a read error. J is TRBJ2-6 and V is TRBV4-2; 8 bases are shared with TRBD1. Germline CDR1 reads LGHNA; CDR2 reads YNFKEQ. The CDR3 length is 18 residues. The CDR3 sequence: CSSSHPGQAYSGANVVTF. In nucleotides, the CDR3 is TGTTCCAGCAGCCACCCGGGACAGGCCTACTCTGGGGCCAACGTCGTGACTTTC.

This clonotype was found once. V usage is TRBV7-9 and J usage is TRBJ2-4, with D unclear. V was shortened by 5 bases and J by 3 bases, with 17 bases between the two germline ends. Looked up from germline, CDR1 is SEHNR and CDR2 is FQNEAQ (reference sequence). The CDR3 is made up of 16 amino acids. The CDR3 DNA is TGTGCCAGCAGCCCGAACTGGAGTTCTGACAAAAACATTCAGTACTTC. Translating gives CASSPNWSSDKNIQYF.

The V gene is TRBV5-1, the J gene TRBJ2-5; D might be TRBD2 (5 bases). CDR1 and CDR2 (germline): SGHRS, YFSETQ. V was pared by 8 bases and J by 14 bases, with 16 bases between. This CDR3 is 10 amino acids long. CDR3 sequence (DNA): TGCGCCAGACCCGGGGAGACTCATTACTTC. This codes for CARPGETHYF. Full variable domain (remainder filled in from reference TRBV5-1 and TRBJ2-5): KAGVTQTPRYLIKTRGQQVTLSCSPISGHRSVSWYQQTPGQGLQFLFEYFSETQRNKGNFPGRFSGRQFSNSRSEMNVSTLELGDSALYLCARPGETHYFGPGTRLLVL.

This clonotype was seen at least ten times. V usage is TRBV28 and J usage is TRBJ1-5; tentatively, D is TRBD1 (6 bases). CDR3 size: 16 residues. V was cut by 7 bases and J by 4 bases, with 20 bases left in between. From germline, CDR1 is MDHEN and CDR2 SYDVKM. The CDR3 region has the DNA TGTGCCAGCACCTCCCCTAGAGGGGGGACAAATCAGCCCCAGCATTTT. Protein sequence: CASTSPRGGTNQPQHF.

On this clonotype: The junction shows a germline mismatch at one end, possibly a read error. The genes are TRBV6-2 or TRBV6-3 and TRBJ2-5; 12 nucleotides align to TRBD2. CDR3 size: 16 residues. CDR1 MNHEY and CDR2 SVGEGT come from the germline V gene. CDR3 in DNA: TGTGCCAGCAGTGACGGGACTAGCGGGTATCAAGAGATCCAGTATTTC. Translation: CASSDGTSGYQEIQYF.

About this clonotype: Given a much more abundant clone one base away, this may be a read error. The chain couples TRBV5-5 to TRBJ1-1; D remains ambiguous. CDR1 is SGHKS and CDR2 is YYEKEE in the germline V gene (reference sequence). This CDR3 region has 15 residues. The V end lost 2 bases, the J end lost 1 base, and 12 bases lay between the germline ends. The CDR3 DNA reads TGTGCCAGCAGCTTAAGTGGTGGGGAGAACACTGAAGCTTTCTTT. Protein product: CASSLSGGENTEAFF.

In the case of this clonotype: It is likely a read error, because the conserved phenylalanine at the end of the CDR3 is missing. The V and J genes are TRBV4-1 and TRBJ1-5, with 7 bases matching TRBD1. Germline V gives CDR1 MGHRA, CDR2 YSYEKL. The CDR3 runs to 12 residues. In nucleotides, the CDR3 is TGCGCCAGCGGCCAAGGGGGCCAGCCCCAGCATTCT. Translated: CASGQGGQPQHS.

This chain connects TRBV6-6 to TRBJ2-5, with unresolved D. The CDR3 contains 12 residues. V was clipped by 8 bases and J by 2 bases, with 9 bases between them. Germline assignment: CDR1 MNHNY and CDR2 SVGAGI (reference sequence). The CDR3 loop reads CASGQQQETQYF. In DNA, the CDR3 is TGTGCCAGCGGCCAACAGCAAGAGACCCAGTACTTC.

This clonotype has a single count. CDR3 region: CASSYPGDNQQQHF. The CDR3 nucleotides are TGTGCCAGCAGTTACCCGGGGGATAATCAGCAACAGCATTTT. The chain carries TRBV6-6 and TRBJ1-5; perhaps TRBD1 as D (5 bases). CDR1 is MNHNY and CDR2 is SVGAGI in the germline V gene (reference sequence). The V and J ends lost 2 bases and 13 bases respectively, with 18 bases between them. The CDR3 has 14 amino acids.

The CDR3 spells CASSHRERTEAFF. Here the CDR3 DNA reads TGTGCCAGCAGCCACAGGGAGAGGACTGAAGCTTTCTTT. The rearrangement uses TRBV6-5 and TRBJ1-1, with a possible D match to TRBD1 (6 bases). Trimming pared 6 bases from V and 5 bases from J, leaving 13 bases between. The CDR3 extends over 13 amino acids. Germline V gene sequence: CDR1 MNHEY, CDR2 SVGAGI.

The V call is TRBV11-2, the J call TRBJ1-1; D is unresolved. The CDR3 is made up of 14 amino acids. CDR1 and CDR2 (germline): SGHAT, FQNNGV. Trimming took 2 bases from V and 4 from J, leaving 11 bases between them. CDR3 amino acids: CASSLSGRSTEAFF. The CDR3 coding sequence is TGTGCCAGCAGCTTATCCGGGAGGAGCACTGAAGCTTTCTTT. The whole variable domain, remainder taken from reference TRBV11-2 and TRBJ1-1, is EAGVAQSPRYKIIEKRQSVAFWCNPISGHATLYWYQQILGQGPKLLIQFQNNGVVDDSQLPKDRFSAERLKGVDSTLKIQPAKLEDSAVYLCASSLSGRSTEAFFGQGTRLTVV.

This clonotype has ten or more counts. This chain joins TRBV12-3 or TRBV12-4 and TRBJ2-7; D possibly corresponds to TRBD2 (6 bases). The CDR3 length is 13 residues. The V and J ends lost 6 bases and 7 bases respectively, with 16 bases between them. The CDR3 is CASRRDRAGEQYF. DNA of the CDR3: TGTGCCAGCAGGCGGGACCGAGCAGGGGAGCAGTACTTC.

Worth noting for this clonotype: No conserved phenylalanine or tryptophan is present at the end of the CDR3, so a read error is the likely explanation. The chain combines TRBV12-3 or TRBV12-4 with TRBJ1-2, with a tentative D call TRBD1 (5 bases). This CDR3 is 13 amino acids long. CDR3 sequence reads: CASTLRGLYGYTL. CDR3 sequence (DNA): TGTGCCAGCACCCTCCGGGGCCTCTATGGATACACCTTA.

Note on this clonotype: This may arise from a read error, as a much more abundant clone is one base away. V usage is TRBV12-3 or TRBV12-4 and J usage is TRBJ1-6, with 7 bases matching TRBD1. The trim removed 7 bases at V and 10 bases at J, leaving 10 bases unmatched. This CDR3 contains 14 residues. The CDR3 DNA is TGTGCCAGCACTTGGGACAGTGTTGGCTCACCCCTCCACTTT. Translated, it gives CASTWDSVGSPLHF.